This T cell receptor (beta chain) was sequenced during a study of vaccination and CD4 T cells after COVID-19. About the research overall: Convalescent patients had positive nasal swab PCR results for SARS-CoV-2. Disease was mild in fewer than 10 and severe in one.

CD4+ T cells that had been cultured provided DNA sequenced with the Oncomine TCR Beta short-read assay. TCRdb analysed the PCR reads with MiXCR anew, one entry per CDR3 protein. This table holds around 13,000 distinct CDR3 sequences, about 36% found once. This CDR3 spans 14 amino acids. Germline loops: CDR1 DFQATT, CDR2 SNEGSKA (reference sequence). The germline V and J ends were trimmed by 0 bases and 2 bases, with 9 bases remaining between them. Treatment defined: approximately nine-day PBMC culture with coronavirus spike peptide pools or control peptides (ViraFEST assay). Having spent ten to eleven days in culture, CD4+ T cells were then isolated by negative selection. There are a few counts of this clonotype. The antigen is undetermined.

The receptor comes from a human donor with COVID-19. Sequences were obtained from cultured CD4+ T cells from blood. The chain uses TRBV20-1 and TRBJ2-3; D call uncertain. The CDR3, as DNA: TGCAGTGCTAGAGATATTAGGACCACAGATACGCAGTATTTT. Translating gives CSARDIRTTDTQYF.